Listed below are T cell receptor beta chains from one sample, sequenced in a study of regulatory T cells in long-lasting Graves disease. TCRdb reanalysed the multiplex PCR reads using MiXCR and keeps one entry per CDR3 protein. This sample has some 250,000 distinct CDR3 sequences; around 19% occur once, and the top ten carry approximately 20%. Sequenced here: peripheral blood mononuclear cells (PBMCs), sampled at new diagnosis, from a patient treated with antithyroid drugs. The receptors stem from a female donor with Graves disease. Each CDR3 is given without its conserved first and last residue. Some rows mark clone size as missing; the rest say once, few, many or name a class of expanded clone.

V gene | clone size | CDR3 protein
TRBV9 | many | ASSVDDRVRQGTNTIY
TRBV12-3/TRBV12-4 | NA | ASSSGTGGYGYT
TRBV7-2 | many | ASSLSSSGEETQY
TRBV24-1 | many | ATSDGGLAEAF
TRBV20-1 | many | SARDVTGIQETQY
TRBV7-2 | NA | ASSFTGGGTEAF
TRBV19 | many | ASTRDLKEPQH
TRBV2 | many | ARELGPGAEAF
TRBV28 | many | ASSFSPNNEQF
TRBV28 | many | ASSRTRDEQF
TRBV19 | many | ASSVDRDSYEQY
TRBV10-3 | many | AIRGQGSYEQY
TRBV6-1 | many | ASRRGGESNSPLH
TRBV7-3 | many | ASSRGTSGDNEQF
TRBV3-1 | NA | ASSMHRQETQY
TRBV6-1 | many | ASAGTNLPDTQY
TRBV12-3/TRBV12-4 | many | ASSLFRDRGQPQH
TRBV10-3 | many | AIPRARWTQETQY
TRBV9 | many | ASSAGMASAQETQY
TRBV12-5 | NA | VIKGGGDEKLF
TRBV20-1 | few | SASYSGRASEQF
TRBV3-1 | many | ASSQGHTGVDGYT
TRBV4-2 | NA | ASSRNSGMDGTGELF
TRBV3-1 | once | ASSQWDRDQAF
TRBV28 | many | ASNSRKQASSYEQY
TRBV2 | few | ASKGQGAIYEQY
TRBV11-3 | many | ASSFGAGVTGELF
TRBV19 | many | ASRRSGTNYGYT
TRBV12-3/TRBV12-4 | many | ASRPGTASYEQY
TRBV10-3 | many | AISGGVNQPQH
TRBV5-8 | few | ASRDRGTTDTQY
TRBV19 | many | ASSTRGQGARTDTQY
TRBV5-1 | NA | ASSLEVPSYNEQF
TRBV7-9 | few | ASSTGTSGAYNEQF
TRBV5-5 | many | ASSLRATDYNEQF
TRBV5-1 | many | ASSPRSGEEQY
TRBV11-2 | NA | ASSLKATQY
TRBV6-1 | few | ASSENWWTDSYNEQF
TRBV20-1 | NA | SARSGSYYNEQF
TRBV5-4 | NA | ASSGEKRGVSYEQY
TRBV28 | many | ASSLTPRGSGYQETQY
TRBV6-1 | many | ASSEPTGGYNSPLH
TRBV7-2 | many | ASRRAREAYSNEQF
TRBV9 | many | ASSVGLAGHNEQF
TRBV5-6 | many | ASSFGGRLYEQY
TRBV7-8 | few | ASSFEEAKNIQY
TRBV20-1 | many | SARKGGGNQPQH
TRBV2 | NA | ASSDTGTGDGYT
TRBV4-2 | NA | ASSLPDRGEITDTQY
TRBV27 | many | ASSFFRGWQPQH
TRBV19 | many | ASSPGLAGVEQF
TRBV7-9 | many | ASSLRGGGRDTQY
TRBV7-2 | NA | ASSFWGQGADEQY
TRBV15 | many | ATRRDRSVYGYT